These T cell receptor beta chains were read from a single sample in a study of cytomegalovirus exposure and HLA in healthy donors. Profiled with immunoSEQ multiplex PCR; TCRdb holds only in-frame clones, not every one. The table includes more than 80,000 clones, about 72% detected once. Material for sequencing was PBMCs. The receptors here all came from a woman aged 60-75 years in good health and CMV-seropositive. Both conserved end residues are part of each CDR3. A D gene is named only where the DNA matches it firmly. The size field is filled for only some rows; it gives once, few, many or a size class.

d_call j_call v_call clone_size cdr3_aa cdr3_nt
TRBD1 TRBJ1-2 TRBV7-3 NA CASSGGQGRGYTF TGTGCCAGCAGCGGGGGACAGGGTCGTGGCTACACCTTC
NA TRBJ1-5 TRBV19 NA CASTPQSNNQPQHF TGTGCCAGTACCCCACAGAGCAACAATCAGCCCCAGCATTTT
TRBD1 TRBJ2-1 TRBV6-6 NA CASTTGTGYNEQFF TGTGCCAGCACCACCGGGACAGGCTACAATGAGCAGTTCTTC
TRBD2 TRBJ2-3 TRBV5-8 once CASSLGILLAGPPYF TGTGCCAGCAGCTTGGGCATACTACTAGCGGGTCCCCCGTATTTT
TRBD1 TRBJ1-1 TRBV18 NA CASSSAGQGVGTEAFF TGTGCCAGCTCATCTGCGGGACAGGGGGTGGGCACTGAAGCTTTCTTT
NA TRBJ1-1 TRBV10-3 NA CAISETLSDTSAFF TGTGCCATCAGTGAGACATTGTCGGACACGTCAGCTTTCTTT
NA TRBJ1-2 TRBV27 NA CASADSPRASIGYTF TGTGCCAGCGCCGATTCTCCCAGGGCCTCGATTGGCTACACCTTC
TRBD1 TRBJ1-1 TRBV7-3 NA CASSYTGGTEAFF TGTGCCAGCAGTTACACAGGGGGCACTGAAGCTTTCTTT
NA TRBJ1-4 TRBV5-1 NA CASSRAPNRVDNEKLFF TGCGCCAGCAGCCGGGCCCCTAACAGGGTTGACAATGAAAAACTGTTTTTT
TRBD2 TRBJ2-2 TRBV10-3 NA CAIRTGGGGELFF TGTGCCATCAGGACCGGCGGGGGCGGGGAGCTGTTTTTT
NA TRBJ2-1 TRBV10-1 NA CASSDYGGAQFF TGCGCCAGCAGTGACTATGGAGGAGCCCAGTTCTTC
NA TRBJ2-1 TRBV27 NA CASSFPNRNEQFF TGTGCCAGCAGTTTCCCTAACCGCAATGAGCAGTTCTTC
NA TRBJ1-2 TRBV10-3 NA CAISESNQDGYTF TGTGCCATCAGTGAGTCTAACCAGGATGGCTACACCTTC
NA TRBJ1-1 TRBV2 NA CASSGGIGKEAFF TGTGCCAGCAGTGGCGGGATCGGCAAAGAAGCTTTCTTT
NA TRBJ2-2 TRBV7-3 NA CASSPWQGTNTGELFF TGTGCCAGCAGCCCGTGGCAGGGGACCAACACCGGGGAGCTGTTTTTT
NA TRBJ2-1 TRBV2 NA CASSEGPGSPREQFF TGTGCCAGCAGTGAAGGGCCAGGTTCACCCCGGGAGCAGTTCTTC
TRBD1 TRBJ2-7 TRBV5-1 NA CASSFGTGGYEQYF TGCGCCAGCAGCTTCGGGACAGGGGGCTACGAGCAGTACTTC
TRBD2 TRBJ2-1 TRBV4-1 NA CASSQDPGLANEQFF TGCGCCAGCAGCCAAGATCCAGGACTAGCGAATGAGCAGTTCTTC
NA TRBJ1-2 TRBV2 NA CASSGSWTANYGYTF TGTGCCAGCAGTGGGTCTTGGACAGCTAACTATGGCTACACCTTC
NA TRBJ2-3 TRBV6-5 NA CASSYGRENADTQYF TGTGCCAGCAGTTACGGTAGAGAGAACGCAGATACGCAGTATTTT
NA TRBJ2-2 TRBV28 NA CASTRGHHTGELFF TGTGCCAGCACCCGAGGACACCACACCGGGGAGCTGTTTTTT
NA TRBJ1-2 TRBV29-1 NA CSVGPGDGYTF TGCAGCGTTGGGCCAGGGGACGGCTACACCTTC
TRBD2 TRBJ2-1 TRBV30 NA CAWSVSGGGGEQFF TGTGCCTGGAGTGTAAGCGGGGGGGGAGGAGAGCAGTTCTTC
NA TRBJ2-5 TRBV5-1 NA CASSPPGKETQYF TGCGCCAGCAGCCCGCCCGGGAAGGAGACCCAGTACTTC
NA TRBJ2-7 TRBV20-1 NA CSATVPYEQYF TGCAGTGCCACGGTACCCTACGAGCAGTACTTC
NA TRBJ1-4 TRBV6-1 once CASRRGEKLFF TGTGCCAGCAGGCGCGGAGAAAAACTGTTTTTT
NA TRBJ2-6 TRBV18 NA CASSPLTGSGANVLTF TGTGCCAGCTCACCACTGACAGGATCTGGGGCCAACGTCCTGACTTTC
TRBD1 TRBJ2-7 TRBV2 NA CASSRTGYEQYF TGTGCCAGCAGTAGGACAGGCTACGAGCAGTACTTC
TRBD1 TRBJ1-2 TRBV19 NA CASSTIQTGGGYTF TGTGCCAGTAGTACCATCCAGACAGGGGGCGGCTACACCTTC
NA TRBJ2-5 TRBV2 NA CASTGPQETQYF TGTGCCAGCACAGGGCCCCAAGAGACCCAGTACTTC
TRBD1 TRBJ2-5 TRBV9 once CASSPGQGGTQYF TGTGCCAGCAGCCCAGGACAGGGGGGGACCCAGTACTTC
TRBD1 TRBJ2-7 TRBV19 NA CASSIDSTGAYEQYF TGTGCCAGTAGTATAGATTCGACAGGGGCCTACGAGCAGTACTTC
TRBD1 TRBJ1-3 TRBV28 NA CASRRVPGQGPAAGNTIYF TGTGCCAGCAGACGAGTCCCGGGACAGGGACCGGCCGCTGGAAACACCATATATTTT
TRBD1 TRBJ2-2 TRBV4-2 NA CASSPRTGSNTGELFF TGTGCCAGCAGCCCGAGGACAGGGTCGAACACCGGGGAGCTGTTTTTT
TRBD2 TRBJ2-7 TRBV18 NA CASSPPGGSNEQYF TGTGCCAGCTCACCACCTGGCGGGAGCAACGAGCAGTACTTC
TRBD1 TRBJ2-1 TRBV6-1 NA CATLLDRNNEQFF TGTGCCACCTTATTGGACAGGAACAATGAGCAGTTCTTC
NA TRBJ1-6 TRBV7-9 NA CASSPTMSTGKSPLHF TGTGCCAGCAGCCCCACAATGTCCACAGGGAAATCACCCCTCCACTTT
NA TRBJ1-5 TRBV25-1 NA CASRGGDHSNQPLHF TGTGCCAGCAGGGGGGGAGACCATAGCAATCAGCCCCTGCATTTT
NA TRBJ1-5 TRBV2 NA CASKAGRNQPQHF TGTGCCAGCAAGGCGGGGCGCAATCAGCCCCAGCATTTT
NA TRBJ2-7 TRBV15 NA CATSRVPGQTSYEQYF TGTGCCACCAGCAGAGTCCCGGGACAAACCTCCTACGAGCAGTACTTC
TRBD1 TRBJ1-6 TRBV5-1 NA CASGLQGTGGNSPLHF TGCGCCAGCGGTTTACAGGGGACCGGTGGGAATTCACCCCTCCACTTT
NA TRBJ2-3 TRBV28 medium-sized CASSFDTRTDTQYF TGTGCCAGCAGTTTCGACACCCGCACAGATACGCAGTATTTT
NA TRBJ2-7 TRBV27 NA CASSFQGSYEQYF TGTGCCAGCAGTTTTCAGGGTTCCTACGAGCAGTACTTC